The 8 T cell receptor beta chains listed next were all sequenced from one sample in a study of T cells in Graves' hyperthyroidism and ophthalmopathy. Amplification targeted TCR beta CDR3 regions from RNA transcripts. The TCR CDR3 was amplified in a first-round RT-PCR using the HTBI primer set. MiXCR, run by TCRdb on the multiplex PCR reads, gives a single entry per CDR3 protein. The sample holds 450,000 to 650,000 distinct CDR3 sequences; 13% to 15% are singletons and the top ten take roughly 7%. Sequencing was done on a sample of blood. The receptors shown here come from a woman between 18 and 29 years old with Graves' ophthalmopathy.

In this sample, this clonotype turned up many times. The J gene is TRBJ2-3, the V gene TRBV20-1; 8 nucleotides line up with TRBD1. After removal of 0 bases from V and 10 bases from J, the junction contained 9 bases not matched to a gene. The germline V gene has CDR1 DFQATT and CDR2 SNEGSKA (reference sequence). The CDR3 consists of 14 residues. CDR3 amino acids: CSARDQSRGPAQYF. The CDR3 DNA reads TGCAGTGCTAGAGATCAATCCAGGGGGCCTGCGCAGTATTTT.

This chain uses TRBV2 with TRBJ1-3; D unresolved. CDR1 is SNHLY and CDR2 is FYNNEI in the germline V gene. The V and J ends lost 3 bases and 4 bases respectively, with 7 bases between them. The CDR3 loop spans 13 amino acids. CDR3 sequence: CASSDRSGNTIYF. CDR3 DNA: TGTGCCAGCAGTGATCGATCGGGAAACACCATATATTTT.

This clonotype was detected many times. The CDR3 DNA reads TGTGCCAGCAGCTTAGGTTCGGGGTACGGGGCCAACGTCCTGACTTTC. Protein sequence: CASSLGSGYGANVLTF. This chain links TRBV7-8 with TRBJ2-6, with D perhaps matching TRBD2 (5 bases). Deletions cut 1 base from V and 4 bases from J, with 11 bases between. The CDR3 loop spans 16 amino acids. Germline-derived CDR1 and CDR2 are SGHVS and FQNEAQ.

At least ten counts were recorded for this clonotype. The gene calls are TRBV9 and TRBJ2-7; D gene ambiguous. The CDR3 length is 13 residues. The germline gives CDR1 SGDLS, CDR2 YYNGEE. The germline V and J ends were trimmed by 3 bases and 8 bases, with 15 bases remaining between them. DNA of the CDR3: TGTGCCAGCAGCGGCCCCCGGGCCTCGAAGCAGTACTTC. Translating it yields CASSGPRASKQYF. Full variable domain (remainder filled in from reference TRBV9 and TRBJ2-7): DSGVTQTPKHLITATGQRVTLRCSPRSGDLSVYWYQQSLDQGLQFLIQYYNGEERAKGNILERFSAQQFPDLHSELNLSSLELGDSALYFCASSGPRASKQYFGPGTRLTVT.

The sample holds a few counts of this clonotype. V gene TRBV19 combines with J gene TRBJ1-1; perhaps TRBD1 as D (5 bases). The germline gives CDR1 LNHDA, CDR2 SQIVND (reference sequence). Trimming pared 5 bases from V and 5 bases from J, leaving 12 bases between. CDR3 length: 13 amino acids. The CDR3 loop reads CASSVTESTEAFF. DNA of the CDR3: TGTGCCAGTAGTGTGACAGAATCAACTGAAGCTTTCTTT.

This clonotype was found many times. The chain carries TRBV7-3 and TRBJ2-7, with a tentative D call TRBD1 (5 bases). The length of the CDR3 is 14 residues. Germline V gene data show CDR1 as SGHTA and CDR2 as FQGTGA. V was trimmed by 2 bases and J by 3 bases, leaving 11 bases between them. This CDR3 reads CASSLALGDYEQYF. The CDR3 bases are TGTGCCAGCAGCTTAGCGTTAGGGGACTACGAGCAGTACTTC.

This clonotype was found a few times. The rearrangement uses TRBV20-1 and TRBJ2-5; D gene ambiguous. V lost 5 bases and J lost 4, with 11 bases in between. Looked up from germline, CDR1 is DFQATT and CDR2 is SNEGSKA (reference sequence). CDR3 length: 12 residues. The CDR3 DNA is TGCAGTGCTCCCGGTCTTCGAGAGACCCAGTACTTC. Protein sequence: CSAPGLRETQYF.

This chain connects TRBV4-1 to TRBJ1-5; D gene unclear. CDR3 length equals 13 residues. From germline, CDR1 is MGHRA and CDR2 YSYEKL. Trimming removed 1 base at V and 11 bases at J, with 12 bases between. CDR3 amino acids: CASSQVGGRAQHF. The CDR3 DNA reads as TGCGCCAGCAGCCAAGTCGGAGGGAGAGCCCAGCATTTT.